A selection of T cell receptor beta chains follows, all from one sample in a study of blood T cell repertoires in COVID-19. The data were produced by immunoSEQ multiplex PCR, yet TCRdb's version contains in-frame clones alone and is incomplete. The repertoire has approximately 140,000 clones, roughly 84% of them found once; the top ten carry more than 4.5%. The sequencing input was PBMCs or T cells enriched from blood (not recorded which). Receptor source: a woman aged 45-65 years who had been exposed to COVID-19. Each CDR3 is given with its conserved first and last residue. The D gene is left open where the match is weak. Some rows have no size entry. The others give once, few or many, or a class for an expanded clone.

clone_size: NA; d_call: TRBD1; v_call: TRBV6-5; j_call: TRBJ1-2; cdr3_aa: CASSNTGAQGYTF; cdr3_nt: TGTGCCAGCAGCAATACAGGGGCGCAAGGCTACACCTTC
clone_size: NA; d_call: NA; v_call: TRBV6-5; j_call: TRBJ2-7; cdr3_aa: CASSYPDTYEQYF; cdr3_nt: TGTGCCAGCAGTTACCCGGACACCTACGAGCAGTACTTC
clone_size: NA; d_call: TRBD1; v_call: TRBV4-1; j_call: TRBJ1-2; cdr3_aa: CASSQDRDRIYGYTF; cdr3_nt: TGCGCCAGCAGCCAAGATCGGGACAGGATCTATGGCTACACCTTC
clone_size: NA; d_call: TRBD1; v_call: TRBV5-1; j_call: TRBJ1-2; cdr3_aa: CASSSGTAVTYGYTF; cdr3_nt: TGCGCCAGCAGCTCGGGGACAGCAGTCACCTATGGCTACACCTTC
clone_size: once; d_call: NA; v_call: TRBV12-3/TRBV12-4; j_call: TRBJ1-2; cdr3_aa: CASSLRGYTF; cdr3_nt: TGTGCCAGCAGTTTAAGGGGTTACACCTTC
clone_size: NA; d_call: NA; v_call: TRBV11-2; j_call: TRBJ2-5; cdr3_aa: CASSLDSGRWSGPETQYF; cdr3_nt: TGTGCCAGCAGCTTAGATTCCGGGCGGTGGAGCGGTCCGGAGACCCAGTACTTC
clone_size: NA; d_call: TRBD1; v_call: TRBV23-1; j_call: TRBJ2-3; cdr3_aa: CASNLRDRDGPDTQYF; cdr3_nt: TGCGCCAGCAACCTCCGGGACAGGGACGGTCCAGATACGCAGTATTTT
clone_size: NA; d_call: NA; v_call: TRBV12-3/TRBV12-4; j_call: TRBJ1-1; cdr3_aa: CASSFDTLAFF; cdr3_nt: TGTGCCAGCAGTTTTGACACCTTAGCTTTCTTT
clone_size: NA; d_call: NA; v_call: TRBV7-2; j_call: TRBJ1-5; cdr3_aa: CASTSYSNQPQHF; cdr3_nt: TGTGCCAGCACCTCCTATAGCAATCAGCCCCAGCATTTT
clone_size: NA; d_call: TRBD2; v_call: TRBV6-2/TRBV6-3; j_call: TRBJ2-1; cdr3_aa: CASSSGLVQFF; cdr3_nt: TGTGCCAGCAGTTCGGGACTAGTGCAGTTCTTC
clone_size: NA; d_call: NA; v_call: TRBV10-3; j_call: TRBJ1-5; cdr3_aa: CAISVGGDGQPQHF; cdr3_nt: TGTGCCATCAGTGTGGGGGGGGACGGGCAGCCCCAGCATTTT
clone_size: NA; d_call: TRBD2; v_call: TRBV3-1/TRBV3-2; j_call: TRBJ2-1; cdr3_aa: CASSWEGLEQFF; cdr3_nt: TGTGCCAGCAGCTGGGAGGGGCTTGAGCAGTTCTTC
clone_size: NA; d_call: TRBD1; v_call: TRBV29-1; j_call: TRBJ1-3; cdr3_aa: CSVLQGTAGNTIYF; cdr3_nt: TGCAGCGTACTACAGGGGACGGCTGGAAACACCATATATTTT
clone_size: few; d_call: TRBD1; v_call: TRBV7-9; j_call: TRBJ1-2; cdr3_aa: CASTLNRGIGGYTF; cdr3_nt: TGTGCCAGCACCTTGAACAGGGGGATTGGGGGCTACACCTTC
clone_size: NA; d_call: NA; v_call: TRBV10-1; j_call: TRBJ2-3; cdr3_aa: CASGLDRDTQYF; cdr3_nt: TGCGCCAGCGGCCTAGATAGAGATACGCAGTATTTT
clone_size: once; d_call: NA; v_call: TRBV7-2; j_call: TRBJ1-6; cdr3_aa: CASSLVGGGNSPLHF; cdr3_nt: TGTGCCAGCAGCTTAGTGGGGGGGGGAAATTCACCCCTCCACTTT
clone_size: NA; d_call: TRBD1; v_call: TRBV7-2; j_call: TRBJ1-6; cdr3_aa: CASSPGTGTSPLHF; cdr3_nt: TGTGCCAGCAGCCCGGGGACAGGGACTTCACCCCTCCACTTT
clone_size: once; d_call: NA; v_call: TRBV2; j_call: TRBJ2-7; cdr3_aa: CASSDLLAYEQYF; cdr3_nt: TGTGCCAGCAGTGACCTCCTAGCGTACGAGCAGTACTTC
clone_size: NA; d_call: TRBD1; v_call: TRBV13; j_call: TRBJ1-4; cdr3_aa: CASSLWDREEKLFF; cdr3_nt: TGTGCCAGCAGCTTATGGGACAGGGAAGAAAAACTGTTTTTT
clone_size: NA; d_call: NA; v_call: TRBV7-9; j_call: TRBJ2-3; cdr3_aa: CASAGSTDTQYF; cdr3_nt: TGTGCCAGCGCTGGCTCCACAGATACGCAGTATTTT
clone_size: NA; d_call: NA; v_call: TRBV6-1; j_call: TRBJ1-1; cdr3_aa: CASSEASTEAFF; cdr3_nt: TGTGCCAGCAGTGAAGCCTCCACTGAAGCTTTCTTT
clone_size: NA; d_call: TRBD1; v_call: TRBV5-1; j_call: TRBJ2-7; cdr3_aa: CASSPGTGGAKLYEQYF; cdr3_nt: TGCGCCAGCTCCCCGGGGACAGGGGGCGCAAAACTCTACGAGCAGTACTTC
clone_size: NA; d_call: TRBD2; v_call: TRBV7-6; j_call: TRBJ2-5; cdr3_aa: CASSAGASGGRYQETQYF; cdr3_nt: TGTGCCAGCAGCGCAGGGGCTAGCGGGGGCCGGTACCAAGAGACCCAGTACTTC
clone_size: few; d_call: NA; v_call: TRBV7-9; j_call: TRBJ1-3; cdr3_aa: CASSLGQNTIYF; cdr3_nt: TGTGCCAGCAGCTTAGGTCAAAACACCATATATTTT
clone_size: NA; d_call: TRBD2; v_call: TRBV5-1; j_call: TRBJ2-3; cdr3_aa: CASSSTSGRRDTQYF; cdr3_nt: TGCGCCAGCAGCTCTACTAGCGGGAGGAGGGATACGCAGTATTTT
clone_size: once; d_call: TRBD1; v_call: TRBV18; j_call: TRBJ2-7; cdr3_aa: CASSPLRRQGPYEQYF; cdr3_nt: TGTGCCAGCTCCCCCCTGAGGAGACAGGGGCCCTACGAGCAGTACTTC
clone_size: NA; d_call: NA; v_call: TRBV10-3; j_call: TRBJ2-7; cdr3_aa: CAISESPGYEQYF; cdr3_nt: TGTGCCATCAGTGAGTCGCCAGGCTACGAGCAGTACTTC
clone_size: NA; d_call: TRBD2; v_call: TRBV4-3; j_call: TRBJ2-3; cdr3_aa: CASSQFLRGAGGPQDTQYF; cdr3_nt: TGCGCCAGCAGCCAATTCCTCCGGGGGGCGGGAGGGCCCCAAGATACGCAGTATTTT
clone_size: NA; d_call: TRBD1; v_call: TRBV19; j_call: TRBJ1-2; cdr3_aa: CASRGDSGFYGYTF; cdr3_nt: TGTGCCAGTAGGGGGGACAGTGGGTTCTATGGCTACACCTTC
clone_size: NA; d_call: NA; v_call: TRBV6-1; j_call: TRBJ1-5; cdr3_aa: CASSVKTGWGNQPQHF; cdr3_nt: TGTGCCAGCAGTGTGAAGACAGGTTGGGGCAATCAGCCCCAGCATTTT
clone_size: NA; d_call: NA; v_call: TRBV18; j_call: TRBJ2-7; cdr3_aa: CASSPNEVEQYF; cdr3_nt: TGTGCCAGCTCACCAAACGAGGTCGAGCAGTACTTC
clone_size: NA; d_call: TRBD2; v_call: TRBV5-1; j_call: TRBJ2-4; cdr3_aa: CASSFTSGALAKNIQYF; cdr3_nt: TGCGCCAGCAGCTTTACTAGCGGGGCCCTAGCCAAAAACATTCAGTACTTC
clone_size: NA; d_call: NA; v_call: TRBV7-9; j_call: TRBJ2-1; cdr3_aa: CASTPAPRNEQFF; cdr3_nt: TGTGCCAGCACCCCCGCTCCACGGAATGAGCAGTTCTTC
clone_size: many; d_call: TRBD1; v_call: TRBV19; j_call: TRBJ2-2; cdr3_aa: CASSLRDRGRTGELFF; cdr3_nt: TGTGCCAGTAGTCTACGGGACAGGGGAAGAACCGGGGAGCTGTTTTTT
clone_size: NA; d_call: NA; v_call: TRBV7-8; j_call: TRBJ1-1; cdr3_aa: CASSQAIPNRDTEAFF; cdr3_nt: TGTGCCAGCAGCCAAGCGATACCTAATCGGGACACTGAAGCTTTCTTT
clone_size: once; d_call: NA; v_call: TRBV19; j_call: TRBJ1-2; cdr3_aa: CASSTISYGYTF; cdr3_nt: TGTGCCAGTAGTACGATCAGCTATGGCTACACCTTC
clone_size: NA; d_call: NA; v_call: TRBV20-1; j_call: TRBJ1-1; cdr3_aa: CSASMGGNTEAFF; cdr3_nt: TGCAGTGCTAGTATGGGGGGAAACACTGAAGCTTTCTTT
clone_size: NA; d_call: NA; v_call: TRBV6-5; j_call: TRBJ1-1; cdr3_aa: CASSIDRTLNTEAFF; cdr3_nt: TGTGCCAGCAGTATAGACAGGACTTTGAACACTGAAGCTTTCTTT
clone_size: NA; d_call: NA; v_call: TRBV21-1; j_call: TRBJ2-1; cdr3_aa: CASSKAAGGAIPKFF; cdr3_nt: TGTGCCAGCAGCAAAGCAGCGGGGGGGGCGATCCCTAAGTTCTTC
clone_size: NA; d_call: NA; v_call: TRBV30; j_call: TRBJ2-3; cdr3_aa: CAWSVGGVGADTQYF; cdr3_nt: TGTGCCTGGAGTGTAGGTGGTGTAGGGGCGGATACGCAGTATTTT
clone_size: NA; d_call: TRBD2; v_call: TRBV6-5; j_call: TRBJ2-5; cdr3_aa: CASRRLAGGETQYF; cdr3_nt: TGTGCCAGCAGGCGACTAGCGGGAGGGGAGACCCAGTACTTC
clone_size: NA; d_call: NA; v_call: TRBV6-5; j_call: TRBJ1-6; cdr3_aa: CASSPEGPYNSPLHF; cdr3_nt: TGTGCCAGCAGCCCGGAGGGCCCCTATAATTCACCCCTCCACTTT
clone_size: NA; d_call: NA; v_call: TRBV15; j_call: TRBJ2-7; cdr3_aa: CATSGGGRTSYEQYF; cdr3_nt: TGTGCCACCAGCGGAGGAGGGCGAACGTCCTACGAGCAGTACTTC
clone_size: NA; d_call: NA; v_call: TRBV5-1; j_call: TRBJ2-1; cdr3_aa: CASSYGGTYNEQFF; cdr3_nt: TGCGCCAGCAGTTACGGCGGGACCTACAATGAGCAGTTCTTC
clone_size: NA; d_call: TRBD1; v_call: TRBV7-6; j_call: TRBJ1-3; cdr3_aa: CASSGQGAGNTIYF; cdr3_nt: TGTGCCAGCAGTGGACAGGGTGCTGGAAACACCATATATTTT
clone_size: NA; d_call: TRBD1; v_call: TRBV11-2; j_call: TRBJ1-1; cdr3_aa: CASSLTGPTEAFF; cdr3_nt: TGTGCCAGCAGCCTGACAGGGCCCACTGAAGCTTTCTTT
clone_size: NA; d_call: NA; v_call: TRBV30; j_call: TRBJ1-5; cdr3_aa: CAWSTDGERGNQPQHF; cdr3_nt: TGTGCCTGGAGTACGGACGGGGAAAGAGGCAATCAGCCCCAGCATTTT
clone_size: few; d_call: TRBD1; v_call: TRBV18; j_call: TRBJ1-1; cdr3_aa: CASSPRGPNTEAFF; cdr3_nt: TGTGCCAGCTCACCGAGGGGGCCGAACACTGAAGCTTTCTTT
clone_size: NA; d_call: NA; v_call: TRBV5-6; j_call: TRBJ2-3; cdr3_aa: CASSFLPLTGTDTQYF; cdr3_nt: TGTGCCAGCAGCTTTTTGCCCCTAACAGGGACAGATACGCAGTATTTT
clone_size: once; d_call: TRBD1; v_call: TRBV5-6; j_call: TRBJ1-2; cdr3_aa: CASSLASGGAYGYTF; cdr3_nt: TGTGCCAGCAGCTTGGCATCAGGGGGCGCCTATGGCTACACCTTC
clone_size: few; d_call: NA; v_call: TRBV19; j_call: TRBJ2-7; cdr3_aa: CASSMVLGYGYEQYF; cdr3_nt: TGTGCCAGTAGTATGGTACTAGGATACGGCTACGAGCAGTACTTC